This entry lists 10 T cell receptor beta chains sequenced from one sample in a study of blood T cell repertoires in COVID-19. TCRdb keeps only in-frame clones here, not all; method: immunoSEQ multiplex PCR. This sample has some 250,000 clones, with around 90% found just once. The sequenced sample was PBMCs or T cells enriched from blood (not recorded which). These TCRs come from a human donor in a cohort exposed to, infected with or recovered from COVID-19 (not recorded which). The donor label of this sample is uncertain.

This chain links TRBV19 with TRBJ2-7; possibly TRBD1 for D (6 bases). Germline V gene lookup returns CDR1 LNHDA and CDR2 SQIVND (reference sequence). The CDR3 runs 15 residues. V lost 3 bases and J 3 bases, leaving 15 bases between the germline ends. The CDR3 here is CASSIPGEGDYEQYF. Written as DNA, the CDR3 is TGTGCCAGTAGTATCCCCGGCGAGGGGGACTACGAGCAGTACTTC.

The genes are TRBV7-3 and TRBJ2-1; D is perhaps TRBD2 (5 bases). Between the trimmed V and J ends, which lost 6 bases and 3 bases, there was a span of 15 bases. The germline CDR1 and CDR2 sequences are SGHTA and FQGTGA. The CDR3 consists of 15 residues. Here the CDR3 DNA reads TGTGCCAGCAGTCTCGGACTGGGGAGCTACAATGAGCAGTTCTTC. Amino acid sequence: CASSLGLGSYNEQFF.

The chain combines TRBV7-9 with TRBJ1-3; D might be TRBD1 (6 bases). The CDR3 totals 15 residues. V was cut by 4 bases and J by 4 bases, with 14 bases left in between. The germline V gene has CDR1 SEHNR and CDR2 FQNEAQ (reference sequence). The CDR3 loop is CASSSGTGTGNTIYF. The CDR3 DNA reads as TGTGCCAGCAGCTCGGGAACCGGGACAGGAAACACCATATATTTT.

This clone appeared once. Here the CDR3 DNA reads TGTGCCAGCAGTGCCGCGACAGGCCCCTTGAAGCCCCAGCATTTT. Translating gives CASSAATGPLKPQHF. V usage is TRBV2 and J usage is TRBJ1-5; weak D call: TRBD1 (6 bases). CDR3 length equals 15 residues. The V gene lost 4 bases and the J gene lost 8 bases, with 18 bases spanning the gap. Germline CDR1 is SNHLY and CDR2 is FYNNEI.

The chain uses TRBV4-3 and TRBJ2-5; TRBD2 agrees at 8 bases. The V gene's germline CDR1 is LGHNA and CDR2 YSLEER. The CDR3 extends over 16 amino acids. With 4 bases clipped from V and 1 base from J, the junction kept 8 bases outside the gene matches. In nucleotides, the CDR3 is TGCGCCAGCAGCCTCTCCGGGGGGGCGGGCCAAGAGACCCAGTACTTC. It is translated as CASSLSGGAGQETQYF.

The chain is built from TRBV19 and TRBJ1-5; a possible D gene is TRBD1 (6 bases). Between the trimmed V and J ends, which lost 8 bases and 2 bases, there was a span of 19 bases. The CDR3 consists of 16 residues. CDR1 and CDR2 (germline): LNHDA, SQIVND (reference sequence). The CDR3 nucleotides are TGTGCCAGTCTCCGGGGGGGCAGGGAAGGCAATCAGCCCCAGCATTTT. It specifies CASLRGGREGNQPQHF.

Turning to this clone: The same CDR3 is also encoded by other DNA sequences in this sample. CDR3 sequence reads: CASSLGGSNQPQHF. CDR3 coding DNA: TGCGCCAGCAGCTTGGGAGGGTCCAATCAGCCCCAGCATTTT. This chain uses TRBV5-1 with TRBJ1-5, with D hard to call. The CDR3 loop spans 14 amino acids. The V and J ends lost 0 bases and 3 bases respectively, with 7 bases between them. Germline V gives CDR1 SGHRS, CDR2 YFSETQ.

This chain links TRBV12-5 with TRBJ1-5, with 9 bases that match TRBD1. V shed 0 bases and J 1 base; nucleotides not matched to a gene: 7. Germline V lookup: CDR1 LGHNT, CDR2 FRNRAP. CDR3 length equals 18 residues. In nucleotides, the CDR3 is TGTGCTAGTGGTTTGGTCTGGACGACAGGGGGGAGCAATCAGCCCCAGCATTTT. It specifies CASGLVWTTGGSNQPQHF.

The V and J genes are TRBV21-1 and TRBJ1-5; the DNA was not used to check the table's D call, TRBD1. TRBV21-1 is marked as a pseudogene. The CDR3 runs to 19 residues. CDR3 loop: CASRRGYRGAADSNQPQHF. CDR3 DNA: TGTGCCAGCAGGAGGGGATACAGGGGCGCCGCCGATAGCAATCAGCCCCAGCATTTT.

This rearrangement joins TRBV3-1 (or the pseudogene TRBV3-2) to TRBJ2-3, with 9 bases that match TRBD2. CDR1 and CDR2 from the germline V gene are LGHDT and YNNKEL (reference sequence). J lost 0 bases, V lost 1 base, and 8 bases had no gene match. The CDR3 contains 18 residues. The CDR3 reads CASSQGLAGFSSTDTQYF. The CDR3, as DNA: TGTGCCAGCAGCCAAGGGCTAGCGGGGTTCTCTAGCACAGATACGCAGTATTTT.